There are a few counts of the clone carrying this T cell receptor (beta chain). What it recognizes is unknown. J was trimmed by 6 bases and V by 0 bases; bases with no gene match: 1. Germline loops: CDR1 LGHNA, CDR2 YNFKEQ. This CDR3 comprises 15 residues. This sample was included in a study of T cells in localized non-small cell lung cancer. The study's findings and limits: Median approximately 61 top-100 tumor clones were shared with paired adjacent lung. Sequencing was restricted to one tumor region; therefore, heterogeneity remains possible. Compared with tumor, uninvolved adjacent lung displayed greater T cell clonality, ranking highest overall. In the blood, greater T cell density corresponded to longer overall survival.

Clones were sequenced by immunoSEQ multiplex PCR, and TCRdb holds only the in-frame ones, with some missing. The repertoire holds about 52,000 clones, with 86% as singletons. The source is a male donor aged 60 or over with stage III squamous cell lung carcinoma. Sequencing used peripheral blood, obtained before any cancer treatment. The chain combines TRBV4-2 with TRBJ1-6, with TRBD1 identical over 8 bases. CDR3 amino acids: CASSQDTGGNSPLHF. In nucleotides, the CDR3 is TGTGCCAGCAGCCAAGATACAGGGGGTAATTCACCCCTCCACTTT.